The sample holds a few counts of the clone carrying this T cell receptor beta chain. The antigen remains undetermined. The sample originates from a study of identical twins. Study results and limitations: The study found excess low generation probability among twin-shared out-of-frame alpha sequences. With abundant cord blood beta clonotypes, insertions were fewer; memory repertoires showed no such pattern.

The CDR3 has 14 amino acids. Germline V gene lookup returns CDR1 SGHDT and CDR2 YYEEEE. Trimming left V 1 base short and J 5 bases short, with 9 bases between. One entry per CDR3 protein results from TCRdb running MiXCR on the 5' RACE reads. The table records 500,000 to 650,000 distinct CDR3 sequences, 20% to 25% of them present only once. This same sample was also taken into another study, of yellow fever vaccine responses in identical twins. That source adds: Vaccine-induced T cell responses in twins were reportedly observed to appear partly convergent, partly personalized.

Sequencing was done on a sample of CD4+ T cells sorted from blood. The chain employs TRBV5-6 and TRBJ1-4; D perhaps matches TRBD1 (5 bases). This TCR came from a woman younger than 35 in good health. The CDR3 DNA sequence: TGTGCCAGCAGCTTGATAGGGGAGAATGAAAAACTGTTTTTT. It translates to CASSLIGENEKLFF.